By share, the clone carrying this T cell receptor beta chain ranks as large. Its antigen is unknown. The same CDR3 arises from other DNA sequences in this sample as well. The sample comes from a study of cytomegalovirus exposure and HLA in healthy donors. Notes on the study in general: When analyzed later, the rates of TCR association showed variation by HLA locus, with DRB1 the most and HLA-C the fewest.

J gave up 2 bases and V 1 base, and 3 bases lay outside the gene matches. The CDR3 sequence is 15 residues long. Germline V gene data show CDR1 as LGHNA and CDR2 as YNFKEQ. With 60 Vbeta and 13 Jbeta primers, the PCR was carried out. Some clones are missing from TCRdb's copy, which holds only in-frame ones; the method was immunoSEQ multiplex PCR. The table records 120,000 or so clones, around 83% of them present only once. This receptor was identified in a human donor in good health. The genes are TRBV4-2 and TRBJ2-3; 7 bases match TRBD2. Sequencing was carried out using PBMCs. CDR3 sequence: CASSQAGGPTDTQYF. CDR3 bases: TGTGCCAGCAGCCAAGCGGGGGGTCCCACAGATACGCAGTATTTT.